This T cell receptor (beta chain) stems from a study of T cells in Graves' hyperthyroidism and ophthalmopathy. The wider study: Peripheral blood was drawn at first diagnosis, prior to all treatment. Study-level results: With a median lead of about six months before onset, the model predicted ophthalmopathy.

Based on clinical symptoms, serum thyroxine and TRAb, thyroid ultrasound and orbital computed tomography, diagnoses were reached. The PBMCs were sourced from fresh peripheral blood (approximately 9.6 ml). This clonotype was counted a few times. The antigen is undetermined. The CDR3 regions of TCR beta were amplified from RNA transcripts. First-round RT-PCR with HTBI primers amplified the TCR CDR3 region. Each CDR3 protein is one row after TCRdb ran MiXCR on the multiplex PCR reads. The sample lists some 300,000 distinct CDR3 sequences, roughly 19% occurring once. This CDR3 has 16 amino acids. Trimming shortened V by 4 bases and J by 5 bases, and 20 bases separated the two germline ends. From germline, CDR1 is MNHEY and CDR2 SVGEGT.

The clonotype was recovered from a man aged 50 or older with Graves' ophthalmopathy. The chain carries TRBV6-2 or TRBV6-3 and TRBJ1-2; TRBD1 is a possible D gene (5 bases). Material for sequencing was blood. Here the CDR3 DNA reads TGTGCCAGCAGTTCAATAACCCAGGGTCCGGGTTATGGCTACACCTTC. Protein sequence: CASSSITQGPGYGYTF.